Presented here are 11 T cell receptor beta chains from one specimen sequenced in a study of shared clonotypes between healthy human individuals. Using immunoSEQ multiplex PCR, the repertoire was profiled, and TCRdb retains in-frame clones only, with some absent. The sample comprises approximately 500,000 clones, approximately 81% of which are singletons, and approximately 12% rests with the top ten. Sequenced material: PBMCs. The source is a woman in her thirties or forties in good health. Some clones in this sample may be carry-over from other donors' samples.

The rearrangement links TRBV29-1 to TRBJ2-7; TRBD2 might be the D (5 bases). The CDR3 is made up of 11 amino acids. The germline V gene encodes CDR1 SQVTM and CDR2 ANQGSEA. Trimming left V 7 bases short and J 2 bases short, with 9 bases between. Here the CDR3 reads CSGAGAYEQYF. The CDR3 DNA reads TGCAGCGGGGCCGGGGCCTACGAGCAGTACTTC.

The chain has TRBV6-5 and TRBJ2-3; D possibly uses TRBD1 or TRBD2 (5 bases each). Per germline, CDR1 MNHEY and CDR2 SVGAGI. This CDR3 has 16 residues. V gave up 2 bases and J gave up 0 bases, with 12 bases separating them. CDR3 sequence reads: CASSYRGQGSTDTQYF. The CDR3 region has the DNA TGTGCCAGCAGTTACAGAGGGCAGGGCAGCACAGATACGCAGTATTTT.

As concerns this clone: A read error is the likely source, as a far larger clone sits one nucleotide away. The sample carries other DNA sequences with the same CDR3. The genes are TRBV6-6 and TRBJ2-7, with a tentative D call TRBD2 (6 bases). Germline V lookup: CDR1 MNHNY, CDR2 SVGAGI (reference sequence). CDR3 length: 15 amino acids. CDR3 nucleotides: TGTGCTAGCAGGACCTCGGGAGATCAATTTTACGAGCAGTACTTC. Translating it yields CASRTSGDQFYEQYF.

This clone has a count of ten or more. This rearrangement joins TRBV6-5 to TRBJ1-5; D not resolved. The CDR3 spans 14 residues. Germline loops: CDR1 MNHEY, CDR2 SVGAGI. V lost 6 bases and J lost 4, with 13 bases in between. CDR3 protein: CASRRTAYNQPQHF. CDR3 nucleotide sequence: TGTGCCAGCAGGAGGACCGCGTATAATCAGCCCCAGCATTTT.

Worth noting for this clone: This may be a read error: a much more frequent sequence differs by one nucleotide. Other DNA sequences from this sample encode an identical CDR3 as well. J is TRBJ2-2 and V is TRBV7-2; D uncertain. The CDR3 is 16 residues long. Germline loops: CDR1 SGHTA, CDR2 FQGNSA. CDR3 sequence: CASSPRFVGNTGELFF. Here the CDR3 DNA reads TGCGCCAGCAGCCCCCGGTTCGTTGGGAACACCGGGGAGCTGTTTTTT. The variable domain in full, completed from reference TRBV7-2 and TRBJ2-2, reads GAGVSQSPSNKVTEKGKDVELRCDPISGHTALYWYRQSLGQGLEFLIYFQGNSAPDKSGLPSDRFSAERTGGSVSTLTIQRTQQEDSAVYLCASSPRFVGNTGELFFGEGSRLTVL.

The genes are TRBV18 and TRBJ1-1, with 8 bases aligning to TRBD1. There are 16 residues in the CDR3. Germline CDR1 KGHSH, CDR2 LQKENI. After removal of 2 bases from V and 3 bases from J, the junction contained 8 bases not matched to a gene. The CDR3 DNA sequence: TGTGCCAGCTCACCAGGCAACAGGGGGTCTGACACTGAAGCTTTCTTT. It is translated as CASSPGNRGSDTEAFF.

Notes on this clone: One junction end disagrees with the germline gene, perhaps due to a read error. The chain combines TRBV11-2 with TRBJ2-5; weak D call: TRBD2 (6 bases). CDR1 is SGHAT and CDR2 is FQNNGV in the germline V gene. The CDR3 runs 16 residues. As DNA, the CDR3 is TGTGTCAGCAGCCATGTGTGGTGGGGGGATAAAGAGACCCAGTACTTC. Translation gives CVSSHVWWGDKETQYF.

The V gene is TRBV12-5, the J gene TRBJ2-7; D is unresolved. The germline V gene has CDR1 LGHNT and CDR2 FRNRAP. Trimming pared 1 base from V and 6 bases from J, leaving 10 bases between. This CDR3 has 13 amino acids. In DNA, the CDR3 is TGTGCTAGTGGTTTGGAGCTCGTAGGCGAGCAGTACTTC. Amino acids: CASGLELVGEQYF.

The genes are TRBV18 and TRBJ1-1; TRBD1 agrees at 8 bases. The V segment lost 2 bases and the J segment 1 base; nucleotides outside the gene matches: 9. This CDR3 is 17 amino acids long. The V gene's germline CDR1 is KGHSH and CDR2 LQKENI. The CDR3 nucleotides are TGTGCCAGCTCACCATTTCCGGACAGGGTGACGAACACTGAAGCTTTCTTT. It translates to CASSPFPDRVTNTEAFF.

This clone is labeled as medium-sized. Additional DNA sequences in this sample encode the identical CDR3. The chain carries TRBV2 and TRBJ2-7, with D uncertain. Trimming took 3 bases from V and 0 from J, leaving 6 bases between them. Per the germline V gene, CDR1 is SNHLY and CDR2 is FYNNEI. This CDR3 region has 13 residues. The CDR3 DNA reads as TGTGCCAGCAGTGACGTGTTCTCCTACGAGCAGTACTTC. Translation gives CASSDVFSYEQYF.

The chain employs TRBV27 and TRBJ2-3; 8 nucleotides align to TRBD2. The CDR3 contains 18 residues. The V segment lost 5 bases and the J segment 0 bases; nucleotides outside the gene matches: 13. CDR1 and CDR2 (germline): MNHEY, SMNVEV (reference sequence). CDR3 protein: CASSPRRSSGPSTDTQYF. In DNA, the CDR3 is TGTGCCAGCAGTCCCCGACGATCTAGCGGGCCTAGCACAGATACGCAGTATTTT.